This TCR beta chain was identified during a study of blood T cell repertoires in COVID-19 (TCRdb year 2020). Study-wide context: Samples from collaborators originated in the United States, Italy and Spain and spanned both the acute and convalescent phases of COVID-19. The prospective study material was composed of cDNA or gDNA derived from T cells, B-cell-depleted T cells, or PBMCs. Deeply sampled blood TCRbeta repertoires from subjects exposed to, actively infected with, or recovered from COVID-19 were included in the dataset. The repertoires were made available in a free public database intended to serve as a resource for research on the immune response to SARS-CoV-2. Samples came from the ongoing ImmuneRACE study (first 160 participants) plus 1,254 subjects from 6 global collaborators. Sample metadata almost always included a de-identified subject ID, COVID-19 status, age in years and sex. Where HLA class I and class II types were available, the types were taken from metadata supplied by the sample provider, not from assay-based typing.

Note on this clone: Its antigen has not been determined. Mismatch with germline at one junction end may stem from a read error.

CDR1 and CDR2 are read off the germline V gene (reference sequence) as SSHAT and FNYEAQ. The CDR3 sequence holds 14 residues, the cysteine and phenylalanine included. Only the CDR3 DNA stays, 42 bases, in frame from base 1. TCRbeta CDR3 regions were amplified from genomic DNA by means of the immunoSEQ Assay, a bias-controlled multiplex PCR. Concerning the study's data processing: The number of nucleated cells in each sample was estimated from the amplification of reference gene primers within the assay. To quantify the absolute abundance of each unique TCRbeta CDR3 rearrangement, sequence reads were collapsed and filtered. Productive Simpson clonality was computed per sample as the square root of Simpson's diversity index over productive rearrangements. As stored in TCRdb, this immuneACCESS dataset retains in-frame rearrangements with V and J assigned. A fraction of the clones does not appear; measured against another copy, unresolved V genes explain less than half of the discrepancy, and the remainder lacks a known reason. V, J and clone size were drawn from that table, and D and trimming were deduced from the DNA. The sample table lists some 290,000 clones, 90% of them with a count of one. 1% of the sample comes from the top ten.

Overall study outcomes, separate from this receptor: The amount of clinical and demographic metadata varied by source and participant and was provided uncurated.

One collaborating source in Seattle enrolled patients during active infection and followed them longitudinally through the course of disease. Each collaborating institution followed its own protocols to collect whole blood in K2EDTA tubes. Collaborator samples were shipped for TCRbeta analysis as frozen whole blood, isolated PBMCs, or DNA extracted from either sample type. The sequence is built from TRBV7-7 and TRBJ2-3, with 7 middle bases fitting TRBD2. The origin of this receptor is a woman in her thirties or forties with COVID-19, enrolled during active disease. Sequencing used peripheral blood. The sequenced DNA is TGTGCTAGCAGCCCTGGGGGGGGCACAGATACGCAGTATTTT. It translates to CASSPGGGTDTQYF.